This T cell receptor (beta chain) comes out of a study of blood T cell repertoires in COVID-19. Assay: immunoSEQ multiplex PCR; the TCRdb copy retains only in-frame clones and omits some. The table includes roughly 500,000 clones, 85% to 90% detected once. Of note for this clone: The identical CDR3 is also encoded by other nucleotide sequences in the sample.

Study members were between roughly 18 and 89 years old and lived in approximately 25 US regions. Donors in Cohort 3 counted as recovered after two negative PCRs, clearance, or symptom resolution. Between the trimmed V and J ends, which lost 3 bases and 6 bases, there was a span of 8 bases. The CDR3 covers 12 residues. The germline gives CDR1 SGHNT, CDR2 YENEEA. The chain couples TRBV11-3 to TRBJ1-1; possible D gene TRBD1, 5 bases. Sequenced material: PBMCs or T cells enriched from blood (not recorded which). This receptor was identified in a woman aged 40 to 49 who had recovered from COVID-19. CDR3 region: CASSLWGAEAFF. The DNA of the CDR3 is TGTGCCAGCAGCTTGTGGGGGGCTGAAGCTTTCTTT.